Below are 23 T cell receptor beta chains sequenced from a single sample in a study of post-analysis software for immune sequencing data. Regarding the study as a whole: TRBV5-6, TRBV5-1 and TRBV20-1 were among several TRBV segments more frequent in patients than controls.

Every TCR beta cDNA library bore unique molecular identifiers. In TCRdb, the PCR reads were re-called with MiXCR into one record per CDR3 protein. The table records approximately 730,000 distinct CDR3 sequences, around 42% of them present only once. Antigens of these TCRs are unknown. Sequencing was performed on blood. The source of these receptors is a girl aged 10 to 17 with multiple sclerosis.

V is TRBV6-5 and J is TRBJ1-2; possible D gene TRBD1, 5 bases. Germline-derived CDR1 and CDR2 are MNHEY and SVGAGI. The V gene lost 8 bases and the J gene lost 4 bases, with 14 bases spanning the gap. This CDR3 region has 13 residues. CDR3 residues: CASGWPGGYGYTF. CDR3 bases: TGTGCCAGCGGTTGGCCGGGGGGCTATGGCTACACCTTC.

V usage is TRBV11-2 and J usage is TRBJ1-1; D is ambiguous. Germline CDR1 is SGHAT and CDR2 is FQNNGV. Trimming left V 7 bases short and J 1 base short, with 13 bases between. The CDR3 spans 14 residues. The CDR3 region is CASTLSARNTEAFF. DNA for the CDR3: TGTGCCAGCACCCTGTCGGCAAGGAACACTGAAGCTTTCTTT.

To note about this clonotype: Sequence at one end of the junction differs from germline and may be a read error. Written as DNA, the CDR3 is TGTGCCAGCAGCCAAGGGGGGGCTGGAACCTACGAACAGTACTTC. This translates into CASSQGGAGTYEQYF. The gene calls are TRBV3-1 and TRBJ2-7; D may correspond to TRBD1 or TRBD2 (6 bases each). Germline V gene data show CDR1 as LGHDT and CDR2 as YNNKEL (reference sequence). There are 15 residues in the CDR3.

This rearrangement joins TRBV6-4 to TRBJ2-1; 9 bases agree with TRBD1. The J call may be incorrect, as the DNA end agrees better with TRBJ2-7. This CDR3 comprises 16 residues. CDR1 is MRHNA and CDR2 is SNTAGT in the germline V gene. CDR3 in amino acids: CASSPPARDRANEQYF. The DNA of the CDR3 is TGTGCCAGCAGCCCCCCGGCTCGGGACAGGGCCAACGAGCAGTACTTC.

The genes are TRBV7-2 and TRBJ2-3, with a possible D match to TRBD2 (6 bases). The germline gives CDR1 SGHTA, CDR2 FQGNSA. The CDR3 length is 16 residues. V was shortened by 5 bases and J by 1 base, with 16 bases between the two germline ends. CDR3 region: CASSARLVAGTDTQYF. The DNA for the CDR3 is TGTGCCAGCAGCGCCCGACTAGTGGCCGGCACAGATACGCAGTATTTT.

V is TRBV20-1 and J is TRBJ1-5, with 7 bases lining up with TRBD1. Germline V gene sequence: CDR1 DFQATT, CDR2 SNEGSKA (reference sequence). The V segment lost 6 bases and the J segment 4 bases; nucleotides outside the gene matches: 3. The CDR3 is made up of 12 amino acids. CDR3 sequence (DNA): TGCAGTGCGGGCAGGGGGAATCAGCCCCAGCATTTT. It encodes CSAGRGNQPQHF.

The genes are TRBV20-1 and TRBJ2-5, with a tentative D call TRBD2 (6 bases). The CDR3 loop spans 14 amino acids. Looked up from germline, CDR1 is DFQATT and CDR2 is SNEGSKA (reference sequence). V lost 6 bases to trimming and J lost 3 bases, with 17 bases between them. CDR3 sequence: CSAVGGEGEETQYF. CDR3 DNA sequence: TGCAGTGCCGTGGGGGGTGAAGGCGAAGAGACCCAGTACTTC.

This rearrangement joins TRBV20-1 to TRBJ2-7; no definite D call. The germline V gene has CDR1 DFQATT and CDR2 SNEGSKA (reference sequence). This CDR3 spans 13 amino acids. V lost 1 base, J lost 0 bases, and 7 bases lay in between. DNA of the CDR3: TGCAGTGCTAGAGGACGCTTCTCCTACGAGCAGTACTTC. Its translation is CSARGRFSYEQYF.

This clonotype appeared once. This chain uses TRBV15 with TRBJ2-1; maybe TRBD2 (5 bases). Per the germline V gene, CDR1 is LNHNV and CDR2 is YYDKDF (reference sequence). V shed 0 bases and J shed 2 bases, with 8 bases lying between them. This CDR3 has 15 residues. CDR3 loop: CATSRDLGAYNEQFF. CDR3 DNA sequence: TGTGCCACCAGCAGAGATTTGGGAGCCTACAATGAGCAGTTCTTC.

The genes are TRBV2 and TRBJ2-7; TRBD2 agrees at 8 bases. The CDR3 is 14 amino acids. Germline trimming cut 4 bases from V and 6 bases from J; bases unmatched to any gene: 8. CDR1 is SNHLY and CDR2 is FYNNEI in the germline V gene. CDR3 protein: CASSVRAGVVEQYF. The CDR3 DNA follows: TGTGCCAGCAGTGTTCGAGCGGGAGTAGTCGAGCAGTACTTC.

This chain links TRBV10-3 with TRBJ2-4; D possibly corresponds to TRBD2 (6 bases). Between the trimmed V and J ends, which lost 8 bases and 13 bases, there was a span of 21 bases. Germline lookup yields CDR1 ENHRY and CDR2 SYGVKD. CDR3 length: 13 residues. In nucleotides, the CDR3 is TGTGCCATCGGTTCGGAGGGAGTCGGGGAGCAGTACTTC. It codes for CAIGSEGVGEQYF.

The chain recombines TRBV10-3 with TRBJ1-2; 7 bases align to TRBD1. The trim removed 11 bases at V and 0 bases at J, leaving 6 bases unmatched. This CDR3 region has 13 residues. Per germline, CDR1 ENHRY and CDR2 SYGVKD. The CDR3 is CAAQGSANYGYTF. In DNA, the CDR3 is TGTGCCGCACAGGGGTCAGCTAACTATGGCTACACCTTC.

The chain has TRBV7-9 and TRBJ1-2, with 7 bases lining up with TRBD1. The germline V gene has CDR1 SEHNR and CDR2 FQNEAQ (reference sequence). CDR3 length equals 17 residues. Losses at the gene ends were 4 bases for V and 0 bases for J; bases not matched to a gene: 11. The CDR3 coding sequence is TGTGCCAGCAGCTCGACAGGGAGCATATCTACTAACTATGGCTACACCTTC. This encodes CASSSTGSISTNYGYTF.

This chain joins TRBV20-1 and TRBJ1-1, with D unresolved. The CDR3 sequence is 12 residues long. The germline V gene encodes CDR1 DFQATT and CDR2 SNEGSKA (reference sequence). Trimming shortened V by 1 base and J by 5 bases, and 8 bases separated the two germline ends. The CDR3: CSARAQVTEAFF. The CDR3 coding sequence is TGCAGTGCTAGAGCTCAGGTGACTGAAGCTTTCTTT.

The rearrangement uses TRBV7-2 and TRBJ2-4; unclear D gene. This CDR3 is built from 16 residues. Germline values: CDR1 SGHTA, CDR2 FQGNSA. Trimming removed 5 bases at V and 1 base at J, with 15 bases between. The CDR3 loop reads CASSPDSGRAKNIQYF. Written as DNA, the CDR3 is TGTGCCAGCAGCCCAGACTCAGGAAGGGCCAAAAACATTCAGTACTTC. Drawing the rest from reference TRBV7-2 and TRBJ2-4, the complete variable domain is GAGVSQSPSNKVTEKGKDVELRCDPISGHTALYWYRQSLGQGLEFLIYFQGNSAPDKSGLPSDRFSAERTGGSVSTLTIQRTQQEDSAVYLCASSPDSGRAKNIQYFGAGTRLSVL.

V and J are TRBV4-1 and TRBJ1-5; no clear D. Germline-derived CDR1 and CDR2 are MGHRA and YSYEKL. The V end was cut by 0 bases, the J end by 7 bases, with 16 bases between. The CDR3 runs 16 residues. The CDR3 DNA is TGCGCCAGCAGCCAAGACAAGGGCAGCTTTAACCAGCCCCAGCATTTT. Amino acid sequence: CASSQDKGSFNQPQHF.

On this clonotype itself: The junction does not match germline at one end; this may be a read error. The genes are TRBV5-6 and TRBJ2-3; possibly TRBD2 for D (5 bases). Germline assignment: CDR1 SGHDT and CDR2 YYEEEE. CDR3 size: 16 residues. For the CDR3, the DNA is TGTGCCGGCAGCTTCATGACCCCGGCCGGGGCAGATACGCAGTATTTT. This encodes CAGSFMTPAGADTQYF.

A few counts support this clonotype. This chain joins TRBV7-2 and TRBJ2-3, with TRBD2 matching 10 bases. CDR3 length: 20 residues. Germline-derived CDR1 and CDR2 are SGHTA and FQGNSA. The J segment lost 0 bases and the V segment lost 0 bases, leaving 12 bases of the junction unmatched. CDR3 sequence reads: CASSLAGAGGILSSTDTQYF. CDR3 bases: TGTGCCAGCAGCTTAGCGGGAGCGGGAGGGATACTATCTAGCACAGATACGCAGTATTTT.

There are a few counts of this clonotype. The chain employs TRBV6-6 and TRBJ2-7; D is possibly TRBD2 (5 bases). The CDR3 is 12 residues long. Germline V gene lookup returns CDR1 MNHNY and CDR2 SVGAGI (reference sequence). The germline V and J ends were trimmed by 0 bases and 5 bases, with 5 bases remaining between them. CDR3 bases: TGTGCCAGCAGTTACTCGAGGGACGAGCAGTACTTC. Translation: CASSYSRDEQYF.

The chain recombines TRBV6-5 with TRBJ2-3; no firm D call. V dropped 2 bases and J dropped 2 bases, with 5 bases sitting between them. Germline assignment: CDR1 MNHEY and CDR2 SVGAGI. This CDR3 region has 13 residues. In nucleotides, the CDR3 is TGTGCCAGCAGTTACGGCCCCACAGATACGCAGTATTTT. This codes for CASSYGPTDTQYF.

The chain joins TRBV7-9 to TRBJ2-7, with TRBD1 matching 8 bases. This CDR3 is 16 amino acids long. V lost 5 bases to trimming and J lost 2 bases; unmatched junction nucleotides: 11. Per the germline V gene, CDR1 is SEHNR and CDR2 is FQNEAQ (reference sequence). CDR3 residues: CASSINLGTGTYEQYF. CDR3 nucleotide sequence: TGTGCCAGCAGCATAAACCTCGGGACAGGTACCTACGAGCAGTACTTC.

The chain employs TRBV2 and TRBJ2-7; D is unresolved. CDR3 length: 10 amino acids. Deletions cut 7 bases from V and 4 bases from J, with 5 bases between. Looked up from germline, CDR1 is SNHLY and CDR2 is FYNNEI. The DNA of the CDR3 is TGTGCCAGCAAGGGTTACGAGCAGTACTTC. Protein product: CASKGYEQYF.

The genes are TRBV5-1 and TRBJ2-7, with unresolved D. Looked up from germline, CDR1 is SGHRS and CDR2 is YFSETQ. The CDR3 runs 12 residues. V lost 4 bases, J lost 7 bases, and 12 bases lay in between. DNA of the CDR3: TGCGCCAGCAGCCCCGTTGAAGGAGAGCAGTACTTC. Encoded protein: CASSPVEGEQYF.